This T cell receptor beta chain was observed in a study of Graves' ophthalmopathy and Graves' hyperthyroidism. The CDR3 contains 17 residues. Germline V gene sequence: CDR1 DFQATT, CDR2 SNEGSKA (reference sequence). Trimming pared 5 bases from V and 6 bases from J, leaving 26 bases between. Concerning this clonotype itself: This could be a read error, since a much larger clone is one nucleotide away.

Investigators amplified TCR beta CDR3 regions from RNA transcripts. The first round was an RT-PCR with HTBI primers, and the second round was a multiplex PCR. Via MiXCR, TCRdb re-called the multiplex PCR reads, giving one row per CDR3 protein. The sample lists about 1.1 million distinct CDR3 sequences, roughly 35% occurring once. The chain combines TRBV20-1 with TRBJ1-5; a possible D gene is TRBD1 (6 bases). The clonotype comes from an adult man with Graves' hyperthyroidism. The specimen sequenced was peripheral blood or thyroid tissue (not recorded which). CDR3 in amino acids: CSAGLGALDSGGQPQHF. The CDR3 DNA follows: TGCAGTGCTGGACTGGGCGCCTTGGACAGCGGAGGTCAGCCCCAGCATTTT.